This TCR beta chain was obtained from a study of response to subunit inactivated influenza vaccine. Note on this clonotype: Its antigen remains unidentified.

MiXCR, applied by TCRdb to the RT-PCR reads, yields one record per CDR3 protein. The profile shows hundreds of thousands of distinct CDR3 sequences, 15% to 20% of them singletons. This CDR3 spans 14 amino acids. Looked up from germline, CDR1 is SGHRS and CDR2 is YFSETQ. Between the trimmed V and J ends, which lost 3 bases and 6 bases, there was a span of 16 bases. Findings of the study overall: T cells newly recruited by each seasonal influenza vaccination are few, the authors suggested.

Sample: PBMCs from blood, taken 5 days after vaccination. This chain uses TRBV5-1 with TRBJ2-7; D unresolved. The clonotype was recovered from a middle-aged man who received an inactivated influenza vaccine. CDR3 protein: CASSSQSSGGEQYF. As DNA, the CDR3 is TGCGCCAGCAGCTCACAATCGTCCGGCGGCGAGCAGTACTTC.